The 14 T cell receptor beta chains in this list originate from one sample, sequenced in a study of shared clonotypes between healthy human individuals. TCRdb's table, derived via immunoSEQ multiplex PCR, lists solely in-frame clones and lacks some. This sample has under 1,100,000 clones; about 75% occur once, and the top ten carry about 1.5%. The source material was memory CD4+ T cells sorted from blood. Indicated subset: CD45RA-negative fraction. All receptors derive from a man between 18 and 35 years old in good health.

This clone came up once. As DNA, the CDR3 is TGCGCCAGCAGCTTAGGGTCGGCGGGAAGCTACGAGACCCAGTACTTC. Residues: CASSLGSAGSYETQYF. The gene calls are TRBV5-1 and TRBJ2-5; maybe TRBD2 (6 bases). Germline V gene lookup returns CDR1 SGHRS and CDR2 YFSETQ. V dropped 2 bases and J dropped 5 bases, with 19 bases sitting between them. The CDR3 covers 16 residues.

The chain has TRBV4-2 and TRBJ2-1; 9 nucleotides match TRBD2. V dropped 0 bases and J dropped 2; count of bases not matched to a gene: 5. The CDR3 totals 17 residues. The germline V gene encodes CDR1 LGHNA and CDR2 YNFKEQ. The CDR3 DNA sequence: TGTGCCAGCAGCCAAGATCGGGGCGGGGGGGCCTACAATGAGCAGTTCTTC. It codes for CASSQDRGGGAYNEQFF.

This clone was seen at least ten times. This rearrangement joins TRBV2 to TRBJ2-5, with 7 nucleotides matching TRBD1. Trimming took 1 base from V and 7 from J; bases not matched to a gene: 9. The CDR3 runs 15 residues. The V gene's germline CDR1 is SNHLY and CDR2 FYNNEI. The DNA of the CDR3 is TGTGCCAGCAGTGAAGACAGGGGTCACTTTGCGACCCAGTACTTC. Translating gives CASSEDRGHFATQYF. The variable domain in full, with the rest retrieved from reference TRBV2 and TRBJ2-5, is EPEVTQTPSHQVTQMGQEVILRCVPISNHLYFYWYRQILGQKVEFLVSFYNNEISEKSEIFDDQFSVERPDGSNFTLKIRSTKLEDSAMYFCASSEDRGHFATQYFGPGTRLLVL.

This clone occurred once. The chain links TRBV10-3 to TRBJ2-6, with TRBD2 as a possible D gene (6 bases). Germline V lookup: CDR1 ENHRY, CDR2 SYGVKD. Between the trimmed V and J ends, which lost 4 bases and 6 bases, there was a span of 16 bases. The CDR3 is 16 amino acids. As DNA, the CDR3 is TGTGCCATCAGTGGGGGACTGTACTCCGAGGCCAACGTCCTGACTTTC. It specifies CAISGGLYSEANVLTF.

This clone was counted a few times. This chain links TRBV30 with TRBJ1-6; D perhaps matches TRBD1 (6 bases). The CDR3 length is 17 residues. Trimming shortened V by 2 bases and J by 0 bases, and 14 bases separated the two germline ends. Looked up from germline, CDR1 is GTSNPN and CDR2 is SVGIG (reference sequence). For the CDR3, the DNA is TGTGCCTGGAGTAGACAGGACAAAAGCTCCTATAATTCACCCCTCCACTTT. Translating it yields CAWSRQDKSSYNSPLHF.

The chain couples TRBV7-2 to TRBJ2-7; D not resolved. This CDR3 has 14 amino acids. CDR1 and CDR2 from the germline V gene are SGHTA and FQGNSA. With 1 base removed from V and 2 bases from J, the gap between germline ends came to 9 bases. As DNA, the CDR3 is TGTGCCAGCAGCTTAGGGGCCTATACCTACGAGCAGTACTTC. Amino acid sequence: CASSLGAYTYEQYF.

The V call is TRBV15, the J call TRBJ2-3; 8 positions agree with TRBD1. The V and J ends lost 3 bases and 2 bases, in that order; junction bases with no gene match: 10. Germline V gene lookup returns CDR1 LNHNV and CDR2 YYDKDF (reference sequence). CDR3 length equals 17 residues. The DNA of the CDR3 is TGTGCCACCAGCAGCCAGGGACAGGTTCTTTCCACAGATACGCAGTATTTT. The encoded protein is CATSSQGQVLSTDTQYF.

The V call is TRBV7-9, the J call TRBJ1-3; tentatively, D is TRBD1 (5 bases). This CDR3 has 16 amino acids. V shed 4 bases and J shed 1 base, with 14 bases lying between them. Germline V lookup: CDR1 SEHNR, CDR2 FQNEAQ (reference sequence). The CDR3 loop reads CASSYTLGVSGNTIYF. Written as DNA, the CDR3 is TGTGCCAGCAGCTACACCCTAGGGGTGTCTGGAAACACCATATATTTT.

J is TRBJ2-3 and V is TRBV7-9, with TRBD2 as a possible D gene (6 bases). From germline, CDR1 is SEHNR and CDR2 FQNEAQ (reference sequence). CDR3 length: 14 amino acids. V was clipped by 4 bases and J by 8 bases, with 16 bases between them. In DNA, the CDR3 is TGTGCCAGCAGCTCCGGGACCCCCGGGGGTACGCAGTATTTT. It yields the protein CASSSGTPGGTQYF. The whole variable domain, filled in from reference TRBV7-9 and TRBJ2-3, reads DTGVSQNPRHKITKRGQNVTFRCDPISEHNRLYWYRQTLGQGPEFLTYFQNEAQLEKSRLLSDRFSAERPKGSFSTLEIQRTEQGDSAMYLCASSSGTPGGTQYFGPGTRLTVL.

This chain uses TRBV19 with TRBJ1-5; maybe TRBD1 (6 bases). CDR1 is LNHDA and CDR2 is SQIVND in the germline V gene (reference sequence). The CDR3 spans 13 residues. V shed 5 bases and J shed 6 bases, with 11 bases lying between them. The CDR3 nucleotides read TGTGCCAGTAGTGGGGGGGGGCCTCAGCCCCAGCATTTT. Translation: CASSGGGPQPQHF.

The V gene is TRBV6-5, the J gene TRBJ1-5; D is undetermined. V was trimmed by 6 bases and J by 3 bases, leaving 6 bases between them. This CDR3 comprises 12 residues. The germline gives CDR1 MNHEY, CDR2 SVGAGI. For the CDR3, the DNA is TGTGCCAGCAGCGCCCCCAATCAGCCCCAGCATTTT. Protein: CASSAPNQPQHF.

This chain links TRBV14 with TRBJ2-1, with 8 positions matching TRBD2. The CDR3 sequence is 15 residues long. V shed 0 bases, J shed 2 bases, and the junction held 0 bases outside the gene matches. Per the germline V gene, CDR1 is SGHDN and CDR2 is FVKESK. The CDR3 DNA follows: TGTGCCAGCAGCCAAGAACTAGCGGCCTACAATGAGCAGTTCTTC. Its translation is CASSQELAAYNEQFF.

CDR3 DNA: TGTGCCAGCAGCTCTCAGACAGGGACCGTAGGCTACACCTTC. This sequence encodes CASSSQTGTVGYTF. V usage is TRBV7-8 and J usage is TRBJ1-2; TRBD1 matches 7 bases. The germline CDR1 and CDR2 sequences are SGHVS and FQNEAQ. V shed 4 bases and J 8 bases; nucleotides not matched to a gene: 10. The CDR3 runs to 14 residues.

V gene TRBV5-1 combines with J gene TRBJ2-3; 8 bases align to TRBD1. V dropped 1 base and J dropped 5; count of bases not matched to a gene: 9. The CDR3 is 16 amino acids. From germline, CDR1 is SGHRS and CDR2 YFSETQ. The CDR3 coding sequence is TGCGCCAGCAGCTTGATCGGACAGGGCGAGGGAGATACGCAGTATTTT. Protein product: CASSLIGQGEGDTQYF.